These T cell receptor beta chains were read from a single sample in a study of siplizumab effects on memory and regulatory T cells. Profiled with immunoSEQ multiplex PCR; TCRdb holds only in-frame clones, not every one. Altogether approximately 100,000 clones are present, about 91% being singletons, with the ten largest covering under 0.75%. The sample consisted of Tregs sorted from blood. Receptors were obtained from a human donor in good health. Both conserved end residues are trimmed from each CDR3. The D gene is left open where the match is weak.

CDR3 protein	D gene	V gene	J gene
ASSQDSGDRGGNQPQH	TRBD1	TRBV5-4	TRBJ1-5
ASSPRRGGVRDTQY	.	TRBV11-2	TRBJ2-3
ASSPELRGGNYGYT	.	TRBV27	TRBJ1-2
ASSLDGISTDTQY	.	TRBV5-1	TRBJ2-3
ASSEFEGLTETQY	.	TRBV25-1	TRBJ2-5
ASSPVGSPV	.	TRBV18	TRBJ2-1
ASSLGGWEAF	.	TRBV5-6	TRBJ1-1
ASSLDRGGAGAYNEQF	TRBD2	TRBV11-2	TRBJ2-1
ASSIKGHYTEAF	.	TRBV19	TRBJ1-1
ASSQEERAGSPLH	.	TRBV4-1	TRBJ1-6
ASSEQGLFTEAF	.	TRBV6-5	TRBJ1-1
ASSQTGTRDEQY	TRBD2	TRBV4-2	TRBJ2-7
ASSKDRTNYGYT	.	TRBV18	TRBJ1-2
ASSYGYRVGGGYT	.	TRBV7-9	TRBJ1-2
ASSLEGLDRAEVE	.	TRBV11-1	TRBJ1-1
ASRTGQENTEAF	TRBD1	TRBV7-8	TRBJ1-1
ASSVSAGTDYYGYT	.	TRBV9	TRBJ1-2